This T cell receptor beta chain emerged from a study of T-cell memory formation after mild COVID-19. CDR1 is SGHVS and CDR2 is FQNEAQ in the germline V gene. Trimming cost V 1 base and J 7 bases, with 8 bases left between them. The CDR3 loop spans 13 amino acids. This clonotype was recorded many times. TCRdb processed the 5' RACE reads anew with MiXCR; each CDR3 protein has one entry. The sample lists 390,000 or so distinct CDR3 sequences; 16% were seen once. The chain is built from TRBV7-8 and TRBJ1-5; D remains ambiguous. The material sequenced was PBMCs or a T cell subset sorted from them (not recorded which). This receptor was identified in a man younger than 35 who had mild COVID-19 (a few samples of this study predate the infection). Cell type and time point are not known. The CDR3 loop reads CASSLVDYQPQHF. The CDR3 DNA reads TGTGCCAGCAGCTTAGTCGATTACCAGCCCCAGCATTTT.